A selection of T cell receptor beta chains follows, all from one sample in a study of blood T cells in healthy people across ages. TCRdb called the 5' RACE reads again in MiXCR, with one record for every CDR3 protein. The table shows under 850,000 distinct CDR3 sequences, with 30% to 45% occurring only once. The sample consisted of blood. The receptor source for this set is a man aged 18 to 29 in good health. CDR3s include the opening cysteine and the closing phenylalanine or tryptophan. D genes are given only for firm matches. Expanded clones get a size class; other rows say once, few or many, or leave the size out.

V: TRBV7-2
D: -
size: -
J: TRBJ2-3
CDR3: CASSLHKDVTQYF
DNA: TGTGCCAGCAGCTTGCACAAAGATGTTACGCAGTATTTT

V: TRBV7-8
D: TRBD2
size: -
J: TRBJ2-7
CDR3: CASSLAGTSLYNEQYF
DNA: TGTGCCAGCAGCTTAGCCGGGACTAGCCTCTACAATGAGCAGTACTTC

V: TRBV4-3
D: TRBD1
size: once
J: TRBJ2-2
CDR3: CASSQDMTGGTGELFF
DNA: TGCGCCAGCAGCCAAGATATGACAGGGGGAACCGGGGAGCTGTTTTTT

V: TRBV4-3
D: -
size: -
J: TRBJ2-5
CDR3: CASSQDGGIRAQYF
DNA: TGCGCCAGCAGCCAAGATGGTGGCATTCGCGCGCAGTACTTC

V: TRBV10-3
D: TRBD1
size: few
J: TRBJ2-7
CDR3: CAISESRQGADEQYF
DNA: TGTGCCATCAGTGAGTCAAGGCAGGGGGCAGACGAGCAGTACTTC

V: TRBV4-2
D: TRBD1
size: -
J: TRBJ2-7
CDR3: CASSQTPNRGYSYEQYF
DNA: TGTGCCAGCAGCCAAACCCCAAACAGGGGTTATTCCTACGAGCAGTACTTC

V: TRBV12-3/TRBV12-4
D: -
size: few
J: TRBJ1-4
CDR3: CASRPWEDREKLFF
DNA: TGTGCCAGCAGGCCCTGGGAGGATAGAGAAAAACTGTTTTTT

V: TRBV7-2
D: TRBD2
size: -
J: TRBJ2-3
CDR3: CASSLAGTSLLSTDTQYF
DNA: TGTGCCAGCAGCTTAGCGGGGACTAGCTTGTTAAGCACAGATACGCAGTATTTT

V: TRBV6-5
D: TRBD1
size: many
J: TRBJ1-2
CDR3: CASTTGGLGYTF
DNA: TGTGCCAGCACGACAGGGGGCTTGGGCTACACCTTC

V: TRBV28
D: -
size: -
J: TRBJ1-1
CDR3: CASSHGRGSTEAFF
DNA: TGTGCCAGCAGTCACGGAAGGGGTAGCACTGAAGCTTTCTTT

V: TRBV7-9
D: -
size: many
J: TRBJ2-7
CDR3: CALETTSSSYEQYF
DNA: TGTGCCCTCGAGACCACTAGCAGTTCTTACGAGCAGTACTTC